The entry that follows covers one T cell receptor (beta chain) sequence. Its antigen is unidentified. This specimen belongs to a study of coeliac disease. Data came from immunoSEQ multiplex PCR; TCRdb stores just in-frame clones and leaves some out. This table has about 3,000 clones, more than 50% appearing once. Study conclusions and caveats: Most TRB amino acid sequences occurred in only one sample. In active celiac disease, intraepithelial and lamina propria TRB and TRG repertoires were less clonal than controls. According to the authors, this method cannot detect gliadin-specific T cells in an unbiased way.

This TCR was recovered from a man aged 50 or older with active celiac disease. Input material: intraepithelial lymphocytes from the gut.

The CDR3 sequence is CASSWLAGGLNNEQFF. The DNA for the CDR3 is TGTGCCAGCAGTTGGCTAGCGGGGGGCCTTAACAATGAGCAGTTCTTC. The V gene is TRBV27, the J gene TRBJ2-1, with 11 bases that match TRBD2. The germline V gene encodes CDR1 MNHEY and CDR2 SMNVEV (reference sequence). With V trimmed by 4 bases and J by 5 bases, 7 bases remained unmatched. The CDR3 runs 16 residues.